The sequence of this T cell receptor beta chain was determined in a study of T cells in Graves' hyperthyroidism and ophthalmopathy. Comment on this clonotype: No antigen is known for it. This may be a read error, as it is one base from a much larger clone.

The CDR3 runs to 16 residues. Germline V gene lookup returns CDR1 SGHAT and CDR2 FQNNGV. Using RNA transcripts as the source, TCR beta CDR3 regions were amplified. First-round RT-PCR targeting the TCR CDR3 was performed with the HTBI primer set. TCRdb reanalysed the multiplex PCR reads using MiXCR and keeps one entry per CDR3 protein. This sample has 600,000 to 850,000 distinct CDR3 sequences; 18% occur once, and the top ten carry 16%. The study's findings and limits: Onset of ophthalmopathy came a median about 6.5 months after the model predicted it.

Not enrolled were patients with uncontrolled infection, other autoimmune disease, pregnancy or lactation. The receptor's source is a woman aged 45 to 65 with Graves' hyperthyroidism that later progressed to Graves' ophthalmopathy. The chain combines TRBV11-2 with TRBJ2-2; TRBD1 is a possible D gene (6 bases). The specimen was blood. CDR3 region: CASSFNRAGNTGEPFF. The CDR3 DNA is TGTGCCAGCAGCTTTAACAGGGCTGGGAACACCGGGGAGCCGTTTTTT.